This T cell receptor (beta chain) originates from a study of blood T cell repertoires in COVID-19. Looking at the study overall: There were acute and convalescent COVID-19 samples, and they came from the United States, Italy and Spain. T cells, B-cell-depleted T cells, or PBMCs supplied cDNA or gDNA.

Original handling: It was from reference gene primer amplification that nucleated cell counts were estimated. Data came from immunoSEQ multiplex PCR; TCRdb stores just in-frame clones and leaves some out. Clone size and V and J calls were adopted from that table, with D and trimming inferred from the DNA. The table includes more than 140,000 clones, around 86% detected once. Trimming shortened V by 1 base and J by 3 bases, and 7 bases separated the two germline ends. The germline V gene has CDR1 SNHLY and CDR2 FYNNEI. There are 15 residues in the CDR3. The chain couples TRBV2 to TRBJ1-6; D not certain. The receptor was isolated from a human donor in a cohort sampled during active COVID-19. Material: peripheral blood. The CDR3 DNA reads as TGTGCCAGCAGTGAAGAGGCGGTCTATAATTCACCCCTCCACTTT. Residues: CASSEEAVYNSPLHF. Based on the CDR3 plus reference TRBV2 and TRBJ1-6, the full variable domain is EPEVTQTPSHQVTQMGQEVILRCVPISNHLYFYWYRQILGQKVEFLVSFYNNEISEKSEIFDDQFSVERPDGSNFTLKIRSTKLEDSAMYFCASSEEAVYNSPLHFGNGTRLTVT.